The 32 T cell receptor beta chains given below trace back to one sample, sequenced in a study of blood T cell repertoires in COVID-19. TCRdb's table, derived via immunoSEQ multiplex PCR, lists solely in-frame clones and lacks some. In the table there are about 260,000 clones, over 80% of which are singletons. Material: peripheral blood. These receptors were obtained from a woman in her thirties or forties who had recovered from COVID-19.

This clone is a singleton in its sample. This chain joins TRBV27 and TRBJ2-5; TRBD2 might be the D (5 bases). Germline CDR1 is MNHEY and CDR2 is SMNVEV (reference sequence). The CDR3 length is 15 residues. V was clipped by 5 bases and J by 5 bases, with 18 bases between them. This CDR3 reads CASSPNPRTGETQYF. CDR3 nucleotide sequence: TGTGCCAGCAGTCCCAACCCCCGGACGGGGGAGACCCAGTACTTC.

The rearrangement uses TRBV5-6 and TRBJ1-1; D is perhaps TRBD1 (6 bases). The CDR3 has 12 amino acids. CDR1 is SGHDT, CDR2 YYEEEE, per germline. Deletions cut 6 bases from V and 6 bases from J, with 12 bases between. The CDR3: CASTAGGPEAFF. The CDR3 DNA follows: TGTGCCAGCACCGCGGGGGGGCCTGAAGCTTTCTTT.

The chain uses TRBV7-9 and TRBJ1-2, with D perhaps TRBD1 (6 bases). The CDR3 extends over 15 amino acids. V was cut by 3 bases and J by 8 bases, with 19 bases left in between. The germline V gene has CDR1 SEHNR and CDR2 FQNEAQ (reference sequence). CDR3 DNA: TGTGCCAGCAGCTTGGGTGCCCAGGGGCTGGAGGGCTACACCTTC. Its protein is CASSLGAQGLEGYTF.

This chain uses TRBV2 with TRBJ2-7, with TRBD1 matching over 7 bases. This CDR3 spans 14 amino acids. V lost 7 bases to trimming and J lost 4 bases; unmatched junction nucleotides: 10. Germline V gene sequence: CDR1 SNHLY, CDR2 FYNNEI. Written as DNA, the CDR3 is TGTGCCAGCACCCGACAGGGAATCAGGTACGAGCAGTACTTC. It encodes CASTRQGIRYEQYF. The variable domain in full, with the rest retrieved from reference TRBV2 and TRBJ2-7, is EPEVTQTPSHQVTQMGQEVILRCVPISNHLYFYWYRQILGQKVEFLVSFYNNEISEKSEIFDDQFSVERPDGSNFTLKIRSTKLEDSAMYFCASTRQGIRYEQYFGPGTRLTVT.

The chain combines TRBV19 with TRBJ1-2; no definite D call. Germline V gene data show CDR1 as LNHDA and CDR2 as SQIVND (reference sequence). CDR3 size: 11 residues. Between the trimmed V and J ends, which lost 3 bases and 8 bases, there was a span of 7 bases. Here the CDR3 DNA reads TGTGCCAGTAGTATTGGCTGGGGCTACACCTTC. This gives the protein CASSIGWGYTF.

V gene TRBV14 combines with J gene TRBJ2-6; TRBD1 matches 11 bases. CDR3 length equals 18 residues. Germline V gives CDR1 SGHDN, CDR2 FVKESK. Germline trimming cut 4 bases from V and 0 bases from J; bases unmatched to any gene: 5. CDR3 nucleotide sequence: TGTGCCAGCAGCCCGGGACAGGGGGTACGCTCTGGGGCCAACGTCCTGACTTTC. It codes for CASSPGQGVRSGANVLTF. Filled out from reference TRBV14 and TRBJ2-6, the complete variable domain reads EAGVTQFPSHSVIEKGQTVTLRCDPISGHDNLYWYRRVMGKEIKFLLHFVKESKQDESGMPNNRFLAERTGGTYSTLKVQPAELEDSGVYFCASSPGQGVRSGANVLTFGAGSRLTVL.

In regard to this clone: An end of the junction differs from the germline gene, which may be a read error. The rearrangement joins TRBV19 to TRBJ2-1; 11 bases fit TRBD2. CDR3 size: 14 residues. CDR1 is LNHDA, CDR2 SQIVND, per germline (reference sequence). The CDR3 loop reads CASLAGGPYSEQFF. DNA of the CDR3: TGTGCCAGCTTAGCGGGGGGGCCGTACAGTGAGCAGTTCTTC.

V usage is TRBV21-1 and J usage is TRBJ1-1; no DNA check was done on the table's D call, TRBD1. TRBV21-1 is a listed pseudogene. CDR3 length: 15 amino acids. The CDR3: CASSLPGQGVTEAFF. In nucleotides, the CDR3 is TGTGCCAGCAGCCTACCCGGACAGGGGGTGACTGAAGCTTTCTTT.

The chain is built from TRBV27 and TRBJ2-2; maybe TRBD2 (5 bases). Germline-derived CDR1 and CDR2 are MNHEY and SMNVEV (reference sequence). Trimming stripped 2 bases from V and 0 bases from J, with 13 bases between. The length of the CDR3 is 17 residues. The CDR3 reads CASSLGPGVPNTGELFF. The CDR3 nucleotides are TGTGCCAGCAGTTTAGGTCCCGGGGTGCCGAACACCGGGGAGCTGTTTTTT.

The chain has TRBV15 and TRBJ2-6, with D possibly being TRBD1 (6 bases). This CDR3 comprises 19 residues. V was trimmed by 1 base and J by 1 base, leaving 17 bases between them. The V gene's germline CDR1 is LNHNV and CDR2 YYDKDF (reference sequence). The CDR3 sequence: CATSRVGQEAWSGANVLTF. CDR3 DNA sequence: TGTGCCACCAGCAGAGTGGGACAAGAGGCTTGGTCTGGGGCCAACGTCCTGACTTTC.

The chain carries TRBV3-1 (or the pseudogene TRBV3-2) and TRBJ1-6; D might be TRBD1 (6 bases). CDR1 is LGHDT, CDR2 YNNKEL, per germline (reference sequence). The CDR3 runs to 14 residues. V shed 1 base and J shed 9 bases, with 10 bases lying between them. The CDR3 DNA sequence: TGTGCCAGCAGCCAAGCAGGGGAGCGTTCACCCCTCCACTTT. It specifies CASSQAGERSPLHF.

The chain has TRBV9 and TRBJ1-5; D is ambiguous. This CDR3 is 13 amino acids long. Per the germline V gene, CDR1 is SGDLS and CDR2 is YYNGEE. Trimming removed 4 bases from V and 4 bases from J, with 9 bases in between. The CDR3: CASSRRVNQPQHF. The CDR3 coding sequence is TGTGCCAGCAGCCGGAGGGTTAATCAGCCCCAGCATTTT.

This rearrangement joins TRBV5-6 to TRBJ2-7, with 7 bases aligning to TRBD1. Losses at the gene ends were 1 base for V and 2 bases for J; bases not matched to a gene: 3. The CDR3 extends over 14 amino acids. CDR1 and CDR2 (germline): SGHDT, YYEEEE. CDR3 nucleotide sequence: TGTGCCAGCAGCTTGCTAGGGGGCGCCTACGAGCAGTACTTC. Its protein product is CASSLLGGAYEQYF.

The CDR3 loop reads CASGLYYEQYF. The DNA of the CDR3 is TGTGCCAGCGGACTTTACTACGAGCAGTACTTC. The V gene is TRBV14, the J gene TRBJ2-7; weak D call: TRBD2 (5 bases). This CDR3 spans 11 amino acids. The V end was cut by 8 bases, the J end by 3 bases, with 8 bases between. Germline V gene data show CDR1 as SGHDN and CDR2 as FVKESK.

This clone was observed a few times. The chain uses TRBV7-6 and TRBJ1-2; possible D gene TRBD1, 5 bases. The V end lost 1 base, the J end lost 8 bases, and 20 bases lay between the germline ends. The CDR3 has 16 amino acids. Germline values: CDR1 SGHVS, CDR2 FNYEAQ. CDR3 residues: CASSLVAGPLERGYTF. The DNA for the CDR3 is TGTGCCAGCAGCTTAGTGGCGGGGCCCCTCGAGCGGGGCTACACCTTC.

The chain has TRBV30 and TRBJ1-5; 10 bases are shared with TRBD1. CDR3 length: 15 residues. The ends lost 4 bases at V and 3 bases at J; junction bases unmatched: 6. The germline V gene encodes CDR1 GTSNPN and CDR2 SVGIG (reference sequence). The CDR3 spells CAWTETGGVNQPQHF. In DNA, the CDR3 is TGTGCCTGGACCGAGACAGGGGGCGTCAATCAGCCCCAGCATTTT.

V gene TRBV29-1 combines with J gene TRBJ2-1, with TRBD1 matching over 10 bases. The CDR3 contains 16 residues. The V and J ends lost 5 bases and 7 bases, in that order; junction bases with no gene match: 14. CDR1 and CDR2 (germline): SQVTM, ANQGSEA. DNA for the CDR3: TGCAGCGTTAGCTCGACAGGGGGCGTGTTGGGGAATGAGCAGTTCTTC. Residues: CSVSSTGGVLGNEQFF.

About this clone: Other DNA sequences in the sample encode the same CDR3. The J gene is TRBJ2-7, the V gene TRBV12-3 or TRBV12-4; 7 nucleotides align to TRBD1. Unmatched junction bases numbered 4, after V lost 5 bases and J lost 3 bases. The CDR3 extends over 13 amino acids. CDR3 nucleotides: TGTGCCAGCAGTAGGGACAGTTACTACGAGCAGTACTTC. Its protein is CASSRDSYYEQYF.

The chain recombines TRBV2 with TRBJ2-3, with a possible D match to TRBD2 (7 bases). Germline lookup yields CDR1 SNHLY and CDR2 FYNNEI. This CDR3 spans 15 amino acids. Between the trimmed V and J ends, which lost 2 bases and 2 bases, there was a span of 11 bases. CDR3 nucleotides: TGTGCCAGCAGTGAAAGGCGGGGGCCCACAGATACGCAGTATTTT. Its translation: CASSERRGPTDTQYF.

The chain joins TRBV30 to TRBJ1-4; D is unclear. With 1 base removed from V and 5 bases from J, the gap between germline ends came to 8 bases. The CDR3 runs 13 residues. Germline V gene data show CDR1 as GTSNPN and CDR2 as SVGIG (reference sequence). This CDR3 is CAWSANLNEKLFF. Here the CDR3 DNA reads TGTGCCTGGAGTGCGAACCTAAATGAAAAACTGTTTTTT.

The genes are TRBV4-2 and TRBJ2-1; 11 bases agree with TRBD2. The V gene end was trimmed by 1 base and the J gene end by 0 bases; junction bases not matched to a gene: 5. CDR1 and CDR2 from the germline V gene are LGHNA and YNFKEQ. This CDR3 has 18 residues. CDR3 DNA: TGTGCCAGCAGCCAAGCGGGGACTAGCGGACACTCCTACAATGAGCAGTTCTTC. It codes for CASSQAGTSGHSYNEQFF.

This clone was observed once. The CDR3 loop is CASSHGTPVGYTF. The DNA of the CDR3 is TGTGCCAGCAGCCACGGGACACCGGTAGGCTACACCTTC. The chain joins TRBV5-6 to TRBJ1-2; tentative D call: TRBD1 (6 bases). Per the germline V gene, CDR1 is SGHDT and CDR2 is YYEEEE. Between the trimmed V and J ends, which lost 4 bases and 8 bases, there was a span of 15 bases. This CDR3 has 13 amino acids.

The chain has TRBV30 and TRBJ1-6; tentative D call: TRBD1 (6 bases). This CDR3 is built from 13 residues. Germline V gene lookup returns CDR1 GTSNPN and CDR2 SVGIG (reference sequence). The V end was cut by 0 bases, the J end by 11 bases, with 11 bases between. The chain's CDR3 is CAWSVGGRAPLHF. Here the CDR3 DNA reads TGTGCCTGGAGTGTAGGGGGTCGGGCACCCCTCCACTTT. Combining the CDR3 with reference TRBV30 and TRBJ1-6 gives the whole variable domain SQTIHQWPATLVQPVGSPLSLECTVEGTSNPNLYWYRQAAGRGLQLLFYSVGIGQISSEVPQNLSASRPQDRQFILSSKKLLLSDSGFYLCAWSVGGRAPLHFGNGTRLTVT.

The rearrangement links TRBV11-3 to TRBJ2-5, with 7 bases identical to TRBD1. CDR1 and CDR2 from the germline V gene are SGHNT and YENEEA. This CDR3 comprises 15 residues. Germline trimming cut 1 base from V and 5 bases from J; bases unmatched to any gene: 7. The CDR3 loop is CASSLGTGERETQYF. In DNA, the CDR3 is TGTGCCAGCAGCTTAGGTACAGGGGAGCGGGAGACCCAGTACTTC.

The CDR3: CATSRGEGKVSWETQYF. CDR3 DNA: TGTGCCACCAGCAGAGGGGAGGGGAAAGTGTCGTGGGAGACCCAGTACTTC. The J gene is TRBJ2-5, the V gene TRBV15, with TRBD2 identical over 7 bases. Germline V gene data show CDR1 as LNHNV and CDR2 as YYDKDF (reference sequence). The CDR3 extends over 17 amino acids. Losses at the gene ends were 1 base for V and 5 bases for J; bases not matched to a gene: 13.

The chain joins TRBV4-3 to TRBJ1-2, with a weak D call TRBD1 (6 bases). Looked up from germline, CDR1 is LGHNA and CDR2 is YSLEER. V was clipped by 0 bases and J by 7 bases, with 15 bases between them. The CDR3 is 15 residues long. CDR3 nucleotide sequence: TGCGCCAGCAGCCAAGATTACAGGGAGAGGTTTGGCTACACCTTC. Protein product: CASSQDYRERFGYTF.

The chain couples TRBV2 to TRBJ1-2; 8 nucleotides agree with TRBD1. The junction had 3 bases not matched to a gene; V was cut back by 4 bases and J by 8 bases. Germline V gene sequence: CDR1 SNHLY, CDR2 FYNNEI. The CDR3 spans 12 residues. The CDR3 loop is CASSAQGVGYTF. The CDR3 region has the DNA TGTGCCAGCAGTGCACAGGGGGTCGGCTACACCTTC. Filled out from reference TRBV2 and TRBJ1-2, the complete variable domain reads EPEVTQTPSHQVTQMGQEVILRCVPISNHLYFYWYRQILGQKVEFLVSFYNNEISEKSEIFDDQFSVERPDGSNFTLKIRSTKLEDSAMYFCASSAQGVGYTFGSGTRLTVV.

This chain links TRBV11-3 with TRBJ2-1, with 15 bases that match TRBD2. The CDR3 has 16 amino acids. In germline, CDR1 is SGHNT, CDR2 YENEEA. After removal of 4 bases from V and 10 bases from J, the junction contained 8 bases not matched to a gene. The DNA for the CDR3 is TGTGCCAGCAGCTCTGGACTAGCGGGGGGGCTAAAAGAGCAGTTCTTC. Translation: CASSSGLAGGLKEQFF.

This sequence joins TRBV13 and TRBJ1-2, with 8 bases identical to TRBD1. Per the germline V gene, CDR1 is PRHDT and CDR2 is FYEKMQ (reference sequence). The CDR3 loop spans 15 amino acids. The ends lost 4 bases at V and 5 bases at J; junction bases unmatched: 9. The DNA for the CDR3 is TGTGCCAGCAGCTCCCGGACAGGGTCATGGTATGGCTACACCTTC. This sequence encodes CASSSRTGSWYGYTF. Based on the CDR3 plus reference TRBV13 and TRBJ1-2, the full variable domain is AAGVIQSPRHLIKEKRETATLKCYPIPRHDTVYWYQQGPGQDPQFLISFYEKMQSDKGSIPDRFSAQQFSDYHSELNMSSLELGDSALYFCASSSRTGSWYGYTFGSGTRLTVV.

CDR3 DNA: TGTGCCAGCAGGCGGCAGCCAAACACTGAAGCTTTCTTT. It codes for CASRRQPNTEAFF. The chain is built from TRBV25-1 and TRBJ1-1; D unresolved. CDR1 and CDR2 (germline): MGHDK, SYGVNS. Trimming removed 6 bases at V and 2 bases at J, with 10 bases between. The CDR3 contains 13 residues.

The chain has TRBV19 and TRBJ2-7; a weak D match, TRBD2 (5 bases). In germline, CDR1 is LNHDA, CDR2 SQIVND (reference sequence). CDR3 length equals 13 residues. Trimming shortened V by 8 bases and J by 5 bases, and 16 bases separated the two germline ends. The CDR3 DNA reads TGTGCCAGTCACCCCCGGGGTTCGCACGAGCAGTACTTC. Protein product: CASHPRGSHEQYF.

The V call is TRBV6-5, the J call TRBJ2-3; 13 bases match TRBD2. The CDR3 consists of 15 residues. CDR1 and CDR2 from the germline V gene are MNHEY and SVGAGI. The ends lost 6 bases at V and 6 bases at J; junction bases unmatched: 6. The CDR3 DNA reads as TGTGCCAGCAGCCCGGGACTAGCGGGGCGGGATACGCAGTATTTT. Translating gives CASSPGLAGRDTQYF.